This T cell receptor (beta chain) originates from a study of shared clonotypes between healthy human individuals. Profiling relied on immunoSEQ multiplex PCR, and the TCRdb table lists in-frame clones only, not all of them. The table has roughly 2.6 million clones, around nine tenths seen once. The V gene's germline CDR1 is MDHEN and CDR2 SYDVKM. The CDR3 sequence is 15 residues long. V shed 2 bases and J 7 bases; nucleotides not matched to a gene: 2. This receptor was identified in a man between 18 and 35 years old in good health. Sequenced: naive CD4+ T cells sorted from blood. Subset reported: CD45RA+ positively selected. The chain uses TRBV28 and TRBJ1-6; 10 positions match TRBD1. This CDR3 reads CASSLEDRGNSPLHF. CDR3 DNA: TGTGCCAGCAGTTTAGAGGACAGGGGGAATTCACCCCTCCACTTT.